This TCR beta chain was captured by sequencing in a study of monozygotic twins with inflammatory bowel disease. Broader study findings: Twins with IBD had fewer clonotypes in common with others than healthy twins, particularly during disease activity.

The CDR3 length is 16 residues. CDR1 and CDR2 (germline): MDHEN, SYDVKM. The RNA usage for each TCR library was around 4,000 ng of total RNA. Nested PCRs of roughly 15 and 9 cycles, two in total, were run on TCRalpha and TCRbeta cDNA. From its re-call of the 5' RACE reads, TCRdb lists each CDR3 protein once, without DNA. In all, the sample yields hundreds of thousands of distinct CDR3 sequences. A word on this clonotype: What it binds is unknown.

The V gene is TRBV28, the J gene TRBJ2-1. Sequencing was carried out using blood. The receptor was derived from a human donor with ulcerative colitis or Crohn's disease, or a healthy co-twin of an affected twin (not recorded which). CDR3 sequence: CASSRLGRGSYNEQFF.